Following are 11 T cell receptor beta chains from one sample sequenced in a study of T cell clonality in common variable immunodeficiency. The protocol was immunoSEQ multiplex PCR, while the TCRdb copy is restricted to in-frame clones and leaves out a portion. The sample offers about 34,000 clones and no singletons, the top ten holding roughly 3.2%. The specimen sequenced was peripheral blood mononuclear cells. The receptors shown here come from a person between 18 and 75 years old in good health.

This clone was seen at least ten times. Coverage ceases 3 residues before the CDR3 finishes, and the germline J gene fills in the end. V is TRBV20-1 and J is TRBJ2-7; TRBD2 matches 8 bases. With V trimmed by 6 bases and J by 6 bases, 4 bases remained unmatched. The CDR3 has 11 amino acids. Germline CDR1 DFQATT, CDR2 SNEGSKA (reference sequence). CDR3 residues: CSARTSSEQYF. CDR3 bases read: TGCAGTGCAAGGACTAGCAGCGAG.

Worth noting for this clone: Sequencing ends 3 residues short of the CDR3 end; the germline J gene provides the rest. This rearrangement joins TRBV18 to TRBJ2-7; D gene uncertain. The CDR3 runs 15 residues. Looked up from germline, CDR1 is KGHSH and CDR2 is LQKENI. V dropped 6 bases and J dropped 2 bases, with 17 bases sitting between them. This CDR3 is CASSPWAVMAYEQYF. CDR3 DNA (partial): TGTGCCAGCTCCCCATGGGCAGTGATGGCCTACGAG.

This clone showed up many times. Sequencing ends 3 residues short of the CDR3 end; the germline J gene provides the rest. The genes are TRBV2 and TRBJ2-2; TRBD2 aligns across 8 bases. This CDR3 spans 14 amino acids. The junction had 0 bases not matched to a gene; V was cut back by 5 bases and J by 1 base. Germline V gene sequence: CDR1 SNHLY, CDR2 FYNNEI. CDR3 sequence: CASSLAGNTGELFF. The CDR3 DNA, read in part, is TGTGCCAGCAGTCTAGCGGGGAACACCGGGGAG.

This clone was detected many times. The observed sequence ends 3 residues before the CDR3 terminus, with the missing tail filled in from the germline J gene. The genes are TRBV5-1 and TRBJ1-4, with 12 positions matching TRBD1. CDR1 is SGHRS and CDR2 is YFSETQ in the germline V gene. CDR3 length: 16 residues. J was trimmed by 5 bases and V by 5 bases; bases with no gene match: 7. The covered CDR3 bases are TGCGCCAGCAGTGGGACAGGGGGCGCGATGAATGAAAAA. This codes for CASSGTGGAMNEK. The entire CDR3 protein is CASSGTGGAMNEKLFF.

This clone was seen repeatedly, ten times or more. The CDR3 extends 3 residues past the end of the read, so its final part is completed from the germline J gene. V usage is TRBV2 and J usage is TRBJ2-6; D unclear. There are 16 residues in the CDR3. Germline values: CDR1 SNHLY, CDR2 FYNNEI. The germline V and J ends were trimmed by 5 bases and 0 bases, with 11 bases remaining between them. CDR3 sequence: CASSSEPFSGANVLTF. Incomplete CDR3 DNA: TGTGCCAGCAGTTCAGAACCCTTCTCTGGGGCCAACGTC. Supplemented by reference TRBV2 and TRBJ2-6, the full variable domain reads EPEVTQTPSHQVTQMGQEVILRCVPISNHLYFYWYRQILGQKVEFLVSFYNNEISEKSEIFDDQFSVERPDGSNFTLKIRSTKLEDSAMYFCASSSEPFSGANVLTFGAGSRLTVL.

This clone was counted ten times or more. The read halts 3 residues ahead of the CDR3 end, with the missing end drawn from the germline J gene. The J gene is TRBJ2-1, the V gene TRBV5-6; D may be TRBD2 (6 bases). From germline, CDR1 is SGHDT and CDR2 YYEEEE. The CDR3 runs to 15 residues. V was shortened by 5 bases and J by 9 bases, with 21 bases between the two germline ends. The CDR3 region is CASRRGYGDFIEQFF. CDR3 DNA, as far as it was read: TGTGCCAGCAGGCGAGGTTACGGGGACTTCATTGAG. Full variable domain (remainder filled in from reference TRBV5-6 and TRBJ2-1): DAGVTQSPTHLIKTRGQQVTLRCSPKSGHDTVSWYQQALGQGPQFIFQYYEEEERQRGNFPDRFSGHQFPNYSSELNVNALLLGDSALYLCASRRGYGDFIEQFFGPGTRLTVL.

This clone was seen repeatedly, ten times or more. The CDR3 end is not reached by the read, which stops 3 residues before it; the germline J gene fills it in. The genes are TRBV10-3 and TRBJ2-5, with a tentative D call TRBD2 (7 bases). CDR3 size: 17 residues. V was trimmed by 3 bases and J by 0 bases, leaving 17 bases between them. The germline V gene encodes CDR1 ENHRY and CDR2 SYGVKD. This CDR3 reads CAISEGGEGRDQETQYF. CDR3 bases read: TGTGCCATCAGTGAAGGGGGTGAAGGGAGGGACCAAGAGACC.

This clone has a count of ten or more. From the germline J gene comes the end of the CDR3, since the read stops 3 residues before it. V is TRBV11-2 and J is TRBJ1-2, with D possibly being TRBD1 (5 bases). The CDR3 is made up of 13 amino acids. Germline CDR1 and CDR2: SGHAT and FQNNGV. Trimming left V 2 bases short and J 2 bases short, with 6 bases between. CDR3 DNA (partial): TGTGCCAGCAGCTTACGGGGGAACTATGGC. Residues: CASSLRGNYG. The full CDR3 is CASSLRGNYGYTF.

This clone has at least ten counts. The read stops 3 residues short of the end of the CDR3; the missing end is completed from the germline J gene. The chain combines TRBV20-1 with TRBJ1-5, with TRBD1 identical over 8 bases. Germline CDR1 reads DFQATT; CDR2 reads SNEGSKA (reference sequence). The CDR3 covers 16 residues. V lost 3 bases to trimming and J lost 0 bases; unmatched junction nucleotides: 7. The covered CDR3 bases are TGCAGTGCTAGGTGGCAGGGGGCCCTTAGCAATCAGCCC. Translated: CSARWQGALSNQP. In full, the CDR3 is CSARWQGALSNQPQHF.

This clone occurred many times. The CDR3 end is not reached by the read, which stops 3 residues before it; the germline J gene fills it in. The chain joins TRBV20-1 to TRBJ2-2; 7 nucleotides agree with TRBD2. The germline V gene encodes CDR1 DFQATT and CDR2 SNEGSKA (reference sequence). The V and J ends lost 5 bases and 6 bases, in that order; junction bases with no gene match: 9. The CDR3 has 14 residues. The sequenced CDR3 bases are TGCAGTGCTGCCACGGGCGGGAGCGCCGGGGAG. Protein sequence: CSAATGGSAGE. The full CDR3 protein reads CSAATGGSAGELFF.

This clone has ten or more counts. Read coverage stops 3 residues before the CDR3 terminus; the germline J gene supplies the remainder. The chain combines TRBV2 with TRBJ1-1; D not resolved. Germline lookup yields CDR1 SNHLY and CDR2 FYNNEI. This CDR3 is built from 16 residues. The germline V and J ends were trimmed by 3 bases and 0 bases, with 14 bases remaining between them. The CDR3 protein is CASSDLGLKLNTEAFF. CDR3 DNA, as far as it was read: TGTGCCAGCAGTGACCTAGGACTGAAGCTGAACACTGAA.